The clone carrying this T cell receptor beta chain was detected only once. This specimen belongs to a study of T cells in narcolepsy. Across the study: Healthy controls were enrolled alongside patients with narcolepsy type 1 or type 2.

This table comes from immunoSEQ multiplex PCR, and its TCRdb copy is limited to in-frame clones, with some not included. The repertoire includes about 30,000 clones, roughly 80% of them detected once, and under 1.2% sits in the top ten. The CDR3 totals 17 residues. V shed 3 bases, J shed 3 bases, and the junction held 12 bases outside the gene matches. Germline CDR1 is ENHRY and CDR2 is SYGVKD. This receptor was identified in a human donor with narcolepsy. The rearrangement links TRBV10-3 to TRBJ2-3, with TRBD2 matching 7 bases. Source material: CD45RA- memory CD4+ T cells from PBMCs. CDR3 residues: CAISELPGGRVTDTQYF. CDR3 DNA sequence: TGTGCCATCAGTGAACTTCCGGGGGGAAGGGTGACAGATACGCAGTATTTT.